This TCR beta chain was recovered during a study of cytomegalovirus exposure and HLA in healthy donors. Study-wide results and caveats: Rates of TCR association differed by HLA locus in a later analysis, with DRB1 highest and HLA-C lowest.

The CDR3 spans 16 residues. CDR1 and CDR2 from the germline V gene are SGHNT and YENEEA. After removal of 3 bases from V and 4 bases from J, the junction contained 4 bases not matched to a gene. Both 60 Vbeta primers and 13 Jbeta primers went into the PCR. How the authors handled the data: Later reanalysis found roughly 80 million unique TCR beta chains, around 10 million of them shared. TCRdb's copy holds only in-frame clones and misses some; the assay was immunoSEQ multiplex PCR. The V and J calls and clone size come from that table; D and trimming were worked out from the DNA. The top ten clones hold roughly 8.2% of a sample with 100,000 to 140,000 clones, approximately 73% of them seen once. Regarding this clone: The antigen remains unidentified.

This receptor was taken from a man in his thirties or forties in good health and CMV-seronegative. The chain employs TRBV11-3 and TRBJ2-5; 14 positions agree with TRBD2. The sample comprised PBMCs. The CDR3 nucleotides read TGTGCCAGCAGCTTTTCCGGGACTAGCGGGAGAGAGACCCAGTACTTC. Protein: CASSFSGTSGRETQYF.